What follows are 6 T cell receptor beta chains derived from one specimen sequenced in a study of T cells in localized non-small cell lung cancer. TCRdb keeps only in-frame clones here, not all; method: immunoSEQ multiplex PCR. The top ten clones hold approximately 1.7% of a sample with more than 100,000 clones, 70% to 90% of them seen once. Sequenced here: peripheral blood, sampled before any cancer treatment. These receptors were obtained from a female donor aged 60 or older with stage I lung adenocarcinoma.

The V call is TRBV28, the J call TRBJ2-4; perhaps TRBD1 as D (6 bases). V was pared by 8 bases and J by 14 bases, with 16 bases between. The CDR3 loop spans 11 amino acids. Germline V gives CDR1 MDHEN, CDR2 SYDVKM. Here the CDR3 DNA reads TGTGCCAGCGGGTTGACGGACAGAAAGTACTTC. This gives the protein CASGLTDRKYF.

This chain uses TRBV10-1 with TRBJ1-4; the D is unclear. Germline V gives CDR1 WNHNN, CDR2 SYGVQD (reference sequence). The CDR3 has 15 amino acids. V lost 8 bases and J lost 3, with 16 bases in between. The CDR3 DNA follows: TGCGCCAGCTGGTGGGTTGGGTATCCTAATGAAAAACTGTTTTTT. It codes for CASWWVGYPNEKLFF.

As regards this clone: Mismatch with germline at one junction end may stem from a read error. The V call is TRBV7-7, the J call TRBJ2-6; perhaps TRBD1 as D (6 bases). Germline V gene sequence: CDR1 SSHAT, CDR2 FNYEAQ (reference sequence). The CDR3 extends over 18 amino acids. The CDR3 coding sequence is TGTGCTAGCATCTCGCCAGGGGTCCCTATTTCTGGGGCCAACGTCCTGACTTTC. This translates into CASISPGVPISGANVLTF.

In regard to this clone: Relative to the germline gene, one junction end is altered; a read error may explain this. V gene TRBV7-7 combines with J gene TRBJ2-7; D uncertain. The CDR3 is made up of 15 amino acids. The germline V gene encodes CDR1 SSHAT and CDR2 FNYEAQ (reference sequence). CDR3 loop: CASSLGPDVAYEQYF. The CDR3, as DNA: TGTGCTAGCAGCTTAGGGCCCGACGTTGCCTACGAGCAGTACTTC.

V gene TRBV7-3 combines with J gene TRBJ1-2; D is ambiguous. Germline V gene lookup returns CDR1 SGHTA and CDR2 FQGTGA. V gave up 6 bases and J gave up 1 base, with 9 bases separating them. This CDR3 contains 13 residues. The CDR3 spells CASSYDRNYGYTF. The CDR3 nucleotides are TGTGCCAGCAGTTATGACCGTAACTATGGCTACACCTTC.

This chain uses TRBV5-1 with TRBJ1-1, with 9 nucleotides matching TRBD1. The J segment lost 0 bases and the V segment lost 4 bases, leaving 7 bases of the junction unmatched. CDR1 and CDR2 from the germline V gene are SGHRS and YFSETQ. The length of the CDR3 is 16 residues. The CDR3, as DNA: TGCGCCAGCAGCGCGGGACAGGGCCCCCTGAACACTGAAGCTTTCTTT. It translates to CASSAGQGPLNTEAFF. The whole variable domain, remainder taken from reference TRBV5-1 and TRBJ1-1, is KAGVTQTPRYLIKTRGQQVTLSCSPISGHRSVSWYQQTPGQGLQFLFEYFSETQRNKGNFPGRFSGRQFSNSRSEMNVSTLELGDSALYLCASSAGQGPLNTEAFFGQGTRLTVV.